The TCR beta chain under discussion was sequenced for a study of monozygotic twins with inflammatory bowel disease. Overall study findings and caveats: People with IBD had fewer clonotypes in common with others than healthy twins did, especially with disease activity. Diversity of TCRbeta measured by inverse Simpson was lower in IBD patients than in healthy co-twins.

The CDR3 length is 16 residues. The V gene's germline CDR1 is SGHVS and CDR2 FQNEAQ. Comment on this clonotype: Its antigen is undetermined.

Per TCR library, 3500 ng of total RNA was used. TCRdb reprocessed the 5' RACE reads and keeps a single row for each CDR3 protein, giving no DNA. Its table records more than 300,000 distinct CDR3 sequences. Blood samples of approximately 2.4 ml were drawn from every donor. V usage is TRBV7-8 and J usage is TRBJ2-2; TCRdb's D call of TRBD2 is untestable without DNA. The sequenced sample consisted of blood. The receptor was derived from a human donor with ulcerative colitis or Crohn's disease, or a healthy co-twin of an affected twin (not recorded which). CDR3 region: CASSFTSGENTGELFF.